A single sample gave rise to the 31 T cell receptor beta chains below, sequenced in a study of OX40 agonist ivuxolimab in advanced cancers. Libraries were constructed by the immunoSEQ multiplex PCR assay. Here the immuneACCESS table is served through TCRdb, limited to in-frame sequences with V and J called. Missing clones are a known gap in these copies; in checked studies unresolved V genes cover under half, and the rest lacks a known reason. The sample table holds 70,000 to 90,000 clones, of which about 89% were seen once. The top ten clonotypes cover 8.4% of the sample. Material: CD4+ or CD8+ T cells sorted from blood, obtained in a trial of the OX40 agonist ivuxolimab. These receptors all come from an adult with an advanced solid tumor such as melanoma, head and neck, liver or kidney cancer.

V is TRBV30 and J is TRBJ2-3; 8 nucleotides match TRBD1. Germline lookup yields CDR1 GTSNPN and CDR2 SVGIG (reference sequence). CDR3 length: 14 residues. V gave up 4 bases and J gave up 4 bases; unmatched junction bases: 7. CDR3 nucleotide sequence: TGTGCCTGGAACCCGACAGGGGTCGCAGATACGCAGTATTTT. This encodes CAWNPTGVADTQYF.

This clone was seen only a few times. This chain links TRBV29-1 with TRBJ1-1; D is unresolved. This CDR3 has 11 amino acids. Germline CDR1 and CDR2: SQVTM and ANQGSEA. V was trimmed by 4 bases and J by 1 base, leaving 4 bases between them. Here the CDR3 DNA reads TGCAGCGTTGTGGCGAACACTGAAGCTTTCTTT. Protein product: CSVVANTEAFF.

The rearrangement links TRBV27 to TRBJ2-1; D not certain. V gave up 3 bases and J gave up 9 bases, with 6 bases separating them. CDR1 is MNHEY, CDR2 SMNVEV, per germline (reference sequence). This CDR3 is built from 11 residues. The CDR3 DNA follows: TGTGCCAGCAGTTTCTACGGTGAGCAGTTCTTC. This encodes CASSFYGEQFF.

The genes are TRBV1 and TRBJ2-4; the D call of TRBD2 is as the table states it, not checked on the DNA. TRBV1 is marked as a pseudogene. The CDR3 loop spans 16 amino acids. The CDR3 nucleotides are TGCACCAGCAGCCAGGATGTAAGACTAGCCAAAAACATTCAGTACTTC. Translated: CTSSQDVRLAKNIQYF.

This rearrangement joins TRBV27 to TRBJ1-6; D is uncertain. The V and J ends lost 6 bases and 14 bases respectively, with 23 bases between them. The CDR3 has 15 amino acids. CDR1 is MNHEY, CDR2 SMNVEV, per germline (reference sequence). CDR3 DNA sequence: TGTGCCAGCAGAGCTGCAGTCAACAACCGAAACACCCTCCACTTT. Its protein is CASRAAVNNRNTLHF.

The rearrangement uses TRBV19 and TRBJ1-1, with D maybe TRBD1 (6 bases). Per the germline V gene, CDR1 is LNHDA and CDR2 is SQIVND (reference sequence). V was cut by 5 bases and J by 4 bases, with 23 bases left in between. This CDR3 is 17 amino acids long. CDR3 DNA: TGTGCCAGTAGTCCCCAACCCTACAGGGAAGGTGTCACTGAAGCTTTCTTT. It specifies CASSPQPYREGVTEAFF.

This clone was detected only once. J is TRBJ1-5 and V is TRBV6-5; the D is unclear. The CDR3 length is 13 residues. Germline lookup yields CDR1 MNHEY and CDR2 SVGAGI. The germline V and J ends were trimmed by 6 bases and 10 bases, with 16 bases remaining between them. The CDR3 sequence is CASSPTTSQPQHF. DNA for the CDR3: TGTGCCAGCAGCCCGACCACCTCTCAACCCCAGCATTTT.

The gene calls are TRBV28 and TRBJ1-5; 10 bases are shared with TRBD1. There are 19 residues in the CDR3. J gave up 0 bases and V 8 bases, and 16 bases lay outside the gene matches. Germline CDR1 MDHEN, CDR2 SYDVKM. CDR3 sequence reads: CASRKSTGGGAPSNQPQHF. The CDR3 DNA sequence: TGTGCCAGCCGAAAATCGACAGGGGGCGGAGCGCCTAGCAATCAGCCCCAGCATTTT.

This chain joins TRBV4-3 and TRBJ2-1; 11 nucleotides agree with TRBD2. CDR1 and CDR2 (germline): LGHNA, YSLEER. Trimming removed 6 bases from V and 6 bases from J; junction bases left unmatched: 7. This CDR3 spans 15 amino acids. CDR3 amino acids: CASRGGLAGFNEQFF. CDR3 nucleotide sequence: TGCGCCAGCAGGGGCGGACTAGCGGGCTTCAATGAGCAGTTCTTC.

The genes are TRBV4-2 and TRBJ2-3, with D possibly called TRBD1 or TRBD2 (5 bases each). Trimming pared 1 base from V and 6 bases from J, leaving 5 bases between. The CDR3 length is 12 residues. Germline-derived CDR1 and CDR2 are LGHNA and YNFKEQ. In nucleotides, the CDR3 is TGTGCCAGCAGCCAAGGGGGGGATACGCAGTATTTT. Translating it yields CASSQGGDTQYF.

The CDR3 protein is CALRGYRHNEQFF. CDR3 nucleotide sequence: TGTGCCCTCCGGGGCTATCGCCACAATGAGCAGTTCTTC. The V gene is TRBV5-4, the J gene TRBJ2-1; perhaps D is TRBD1 or TRBD2 (5 bases each). The CDR3 sequence is 13 residues long. The germline V and J ends were trimmed by 10 bases and 5 bases, with 16 bases remaining between them. Germline CDR1 and CDR2: SGHNT and YYREEE (reference sequence).

CDR3 in DNA: TGTGCCAGCAGCCAAGGACTAGCGGGGGGGCATGAGCAGTTCTTC. This gives the protein CASSQGLAGGHEQFF. V usage is TRBV7-2 and J usage is TRBJ2-1, with TRBD2 matching over 15 bases. CDR1 and CDR2 (germline): SGHTA, FQGNSA. CDR3 length: 15 amino acids. J was trimmed by 8 bases and V by 5 bases; bases with no gene match: 4.

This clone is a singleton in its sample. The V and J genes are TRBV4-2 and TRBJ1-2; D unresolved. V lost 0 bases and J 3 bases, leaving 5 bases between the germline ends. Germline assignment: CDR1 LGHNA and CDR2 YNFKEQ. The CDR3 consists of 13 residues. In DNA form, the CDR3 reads TGTGCCAGCAGCCAAGACAGTTACTATGGCTACACCTTC. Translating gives CASSQDSYYGYTF.

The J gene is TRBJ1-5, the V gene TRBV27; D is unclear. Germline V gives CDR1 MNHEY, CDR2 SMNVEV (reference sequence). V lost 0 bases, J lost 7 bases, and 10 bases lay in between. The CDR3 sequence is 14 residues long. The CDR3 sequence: CASSLSPSSQPQHF. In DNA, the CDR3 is TGTGCCAGCAGTTTATCCCCCAGCAGCCAGCCCCAGCATTTT.

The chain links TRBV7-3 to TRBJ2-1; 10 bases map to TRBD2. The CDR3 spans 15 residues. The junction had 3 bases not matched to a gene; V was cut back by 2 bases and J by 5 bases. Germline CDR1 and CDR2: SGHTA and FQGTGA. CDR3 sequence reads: CASSLHSGRHNEQFF. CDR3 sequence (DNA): TGTGCCAGCAGCTTACATAGCGGGAGGCACAATGAGCAGTTCTTC.

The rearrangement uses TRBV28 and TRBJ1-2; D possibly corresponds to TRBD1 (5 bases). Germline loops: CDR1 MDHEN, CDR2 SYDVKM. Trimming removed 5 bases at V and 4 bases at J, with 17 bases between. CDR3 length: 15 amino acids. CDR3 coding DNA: TGTGCCAGCAGTCCAACCTCAGGGATCTTCTATGGCTACACCTTC. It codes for CASSPTSGIFYGYTF.

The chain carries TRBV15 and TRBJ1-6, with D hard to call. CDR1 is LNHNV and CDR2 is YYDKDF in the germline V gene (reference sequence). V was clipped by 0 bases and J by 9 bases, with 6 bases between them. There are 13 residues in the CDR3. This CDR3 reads CATSRDLASPLHF. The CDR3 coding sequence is TGTGCCACCAGCAGAGATCTGGCTTCACCCCTCCACTTT.

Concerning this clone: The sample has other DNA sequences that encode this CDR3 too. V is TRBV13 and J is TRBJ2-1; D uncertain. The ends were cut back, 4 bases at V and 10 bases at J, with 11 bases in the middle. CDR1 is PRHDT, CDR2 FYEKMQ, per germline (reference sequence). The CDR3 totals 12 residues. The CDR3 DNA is TGTGCCAGCAGCTCGGACCCGTGGGAGCAGTTCTTC. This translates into CASSSDPWEQFF.

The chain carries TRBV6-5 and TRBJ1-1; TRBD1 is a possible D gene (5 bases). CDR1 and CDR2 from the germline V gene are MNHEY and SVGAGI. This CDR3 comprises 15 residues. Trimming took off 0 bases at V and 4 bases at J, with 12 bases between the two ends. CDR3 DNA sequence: TGTGCCAGCAGTTACTCTGAGGGGAAGGGCACTGAAGCTTTCTTT. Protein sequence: CASSYSEGKGTEAFF.

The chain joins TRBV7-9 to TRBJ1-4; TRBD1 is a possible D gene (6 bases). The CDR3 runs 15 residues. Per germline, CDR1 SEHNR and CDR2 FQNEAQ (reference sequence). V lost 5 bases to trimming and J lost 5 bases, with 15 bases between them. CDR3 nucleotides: TGTGCCAGCAGCCCAACGGGGGGCTGGAATGAAAAACTGTTTTTT. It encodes CASSPTGGWNEKLFF.

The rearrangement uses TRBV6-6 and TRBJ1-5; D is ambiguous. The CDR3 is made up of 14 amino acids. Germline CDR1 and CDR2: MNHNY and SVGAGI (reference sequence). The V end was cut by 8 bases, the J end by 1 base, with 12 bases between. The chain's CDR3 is CASSASGSNQPQHF. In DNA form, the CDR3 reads TGTGCCAGCTCAGCCAGCGGCAGCAATCAGCCCCAGCATTTT.

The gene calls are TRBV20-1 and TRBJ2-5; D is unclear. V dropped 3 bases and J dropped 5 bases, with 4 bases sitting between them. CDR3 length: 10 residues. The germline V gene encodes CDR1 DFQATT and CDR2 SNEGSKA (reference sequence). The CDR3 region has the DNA TGCAGTGCTAGGGGGGAGACCCAGTACTTC. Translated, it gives CSARGETQYF.

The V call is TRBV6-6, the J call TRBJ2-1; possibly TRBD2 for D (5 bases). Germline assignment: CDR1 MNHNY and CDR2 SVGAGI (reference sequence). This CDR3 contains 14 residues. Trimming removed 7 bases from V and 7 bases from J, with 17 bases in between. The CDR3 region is CASTELVLENEQFF. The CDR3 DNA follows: TGTGCCAGCACCGAACTAGTACTTGAGAATGAGCAGTTCTTC.

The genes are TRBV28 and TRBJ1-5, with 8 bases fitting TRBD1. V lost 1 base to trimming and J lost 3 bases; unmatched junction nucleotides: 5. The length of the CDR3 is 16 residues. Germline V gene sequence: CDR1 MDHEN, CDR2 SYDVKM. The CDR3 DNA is TGTGCCAGCAGTTTATATCCAGGGGGCTTCAATCAGCCCCAGCATTTT. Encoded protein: CASSLYPGGFNQPQHF.

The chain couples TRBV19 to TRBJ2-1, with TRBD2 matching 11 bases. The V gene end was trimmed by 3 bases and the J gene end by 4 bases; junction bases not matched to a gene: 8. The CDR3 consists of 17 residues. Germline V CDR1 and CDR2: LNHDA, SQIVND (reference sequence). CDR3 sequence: CASSIGEIAGGYNEQFF. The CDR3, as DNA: TGTGCCAGTAGTATCGGCGAGATAGCGGGAGGGTACAATGAGCAGTTCTTC.

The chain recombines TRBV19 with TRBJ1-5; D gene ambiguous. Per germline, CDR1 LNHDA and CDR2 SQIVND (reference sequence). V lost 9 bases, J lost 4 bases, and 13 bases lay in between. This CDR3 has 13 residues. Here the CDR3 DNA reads TGTGCCAGCCGGAGGATATTTAATCAGCCCCAGCATTTT. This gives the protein CASRRIFNQPQHF.

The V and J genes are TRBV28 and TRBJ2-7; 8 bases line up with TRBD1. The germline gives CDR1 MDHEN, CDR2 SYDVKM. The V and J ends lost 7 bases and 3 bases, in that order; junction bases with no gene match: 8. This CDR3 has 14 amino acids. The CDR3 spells CASTTRDRFYEQYF. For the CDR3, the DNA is TGTGCCAGCACAACCCGGGACAGGTTCTACGAGCAGTACTTC.

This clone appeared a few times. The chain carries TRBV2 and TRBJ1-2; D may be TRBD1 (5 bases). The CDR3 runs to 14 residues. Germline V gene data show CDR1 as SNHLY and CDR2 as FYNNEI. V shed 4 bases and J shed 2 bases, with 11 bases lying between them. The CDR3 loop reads CASSGQGLNYGYTF. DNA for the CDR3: TGTGCCAGCAGTGGGCAGGGTCTAAACTATGGCTACACCTTC.

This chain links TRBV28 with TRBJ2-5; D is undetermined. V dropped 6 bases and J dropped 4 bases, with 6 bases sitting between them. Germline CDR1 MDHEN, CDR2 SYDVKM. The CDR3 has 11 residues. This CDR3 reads CASSYGETQYF. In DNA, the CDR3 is TGTGCCAGCAGCTACGGAGAGACCCAGTACTTC.

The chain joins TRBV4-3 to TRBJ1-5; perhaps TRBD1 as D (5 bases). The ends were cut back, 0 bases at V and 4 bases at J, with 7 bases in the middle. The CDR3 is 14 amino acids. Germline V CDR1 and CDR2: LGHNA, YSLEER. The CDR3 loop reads CASSQEWGNQPQHF. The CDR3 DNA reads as TGCGCCAGCAGCCAAGAATGGGGGAATCAGCCCCAGCATTTT.

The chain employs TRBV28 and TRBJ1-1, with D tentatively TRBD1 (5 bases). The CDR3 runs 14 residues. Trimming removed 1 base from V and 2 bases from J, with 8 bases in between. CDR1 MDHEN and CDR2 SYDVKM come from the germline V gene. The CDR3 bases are TGTGCCAGCAGTTTATCCGGGGGAAACACTGAAGCTTTCTTT. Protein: CASSLSGGNTEAFF.